These T cell receptor beta chains were read from a single sample in a study of blood T cell repertoires in COVID-19. Repertoires were generated with immunoSEQ multiplex PCR, while TCRdb's copy carries only in-frame clones and drops some. The table has some 340,000 clones, 80% to 90% seen once. Sequencing used PBMCs or T cells enriched from blood (not recorded which). These receptors were taken from a woman in her thirties who had recovered from COVID-19. Each CDR3 is given without its conserved first and last residue.

V: TRBV2; length: 11; CDR3: ASRGGAGNTQY
V: TRBV24-1; length: 10; CDR3: ATSSGANEQY
V: TRBV4-1; length: 14; CDR3: ASSQWAPPESHEQY
V: TRBV7-9; length: 10; CDR3: AGDLEGSPLH
V: TRBV5-4; length: 16; CDR3: ASSLSTASAFSYNEQF
V: TRBV28; length: 18; CDR3: ASSFLAPLDRGSSYNEQF
V: TRBV7-2; length: 13; CDR3: ASSPAGTGGNTIY
V: TRBV27; length: 13; CDR3: ASSSWTGIGEKLF
V: TRBV7-9; length: 13; CDR3: ASSSTSKGEGEQY
V: TRBV12-3/TRBV12-4; length: 11; CDR3: ASSLGANYGYT
V: TRBV4-2; length: 14; CDR3: ASSQVRTDLNEKLF
V: TRBV6-6; length: 12; CDR3: ASSLTGSSYEQY
V: TRBV19; length: 12; CDR3: ASSIIASTGELF
V: TRBV7-9; length: 15; CDR3: ASRDAGGQSSYNEQF
V: TRBV6-5; length: 11; CDR3: ATIQGNLGGYT
V: TRBV5-1; length: 11; CDR3: ASSSRAKNIQY
V: TRBV18; length: 11; CDR3: ASSLTGGSEQY
V: TRBV20-1; length: 12; CDR3: SASYPARLSEAF
V: TRBV7-6; length: 14; CDR3: ASSGQGGFGNQPQH
V: TRBV5-1; length: 14; CDR3: ASSLAGLAVSYEQY
V: TRBV29-1; length: 11; CDR3: SVKGGGNQPQH
V: TRBV6-5; length: 13; CDR3: ASSPQKSSYNEQF
V: TRBV5-1; length: 13; CDR3: ASSFGGLNTDTQY
V: TRBV11-2; length: 12; CDR3: ASTVAGGPYEQY
V: TRBV6-5; length: 12; CDR3: ASSYGGVNYGYT
V: TRBV6-6; length: 12; CDR3: ASGTGAGNTEAF
V: TRBV3-1/TRBV3-2; length: 15; CDR3: ASSLGSEGGRNQPQH